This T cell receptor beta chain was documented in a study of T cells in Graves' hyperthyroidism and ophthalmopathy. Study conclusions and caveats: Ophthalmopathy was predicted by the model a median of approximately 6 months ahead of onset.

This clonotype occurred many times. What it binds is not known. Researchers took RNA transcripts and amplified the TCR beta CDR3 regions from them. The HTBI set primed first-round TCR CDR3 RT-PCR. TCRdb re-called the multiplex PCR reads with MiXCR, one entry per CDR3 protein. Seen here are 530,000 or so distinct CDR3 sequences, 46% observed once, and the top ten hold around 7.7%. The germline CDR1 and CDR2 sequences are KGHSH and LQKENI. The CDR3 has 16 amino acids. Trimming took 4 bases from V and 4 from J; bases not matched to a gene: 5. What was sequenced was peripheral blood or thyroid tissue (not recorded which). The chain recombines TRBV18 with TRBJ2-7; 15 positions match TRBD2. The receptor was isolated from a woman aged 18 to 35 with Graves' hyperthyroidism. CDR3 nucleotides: TGTGCCAGCTCACGAGGGACTAGCGGGAGGACGTACGAGCAGTACTTC. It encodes CASSRGTSGRTYEQYF.